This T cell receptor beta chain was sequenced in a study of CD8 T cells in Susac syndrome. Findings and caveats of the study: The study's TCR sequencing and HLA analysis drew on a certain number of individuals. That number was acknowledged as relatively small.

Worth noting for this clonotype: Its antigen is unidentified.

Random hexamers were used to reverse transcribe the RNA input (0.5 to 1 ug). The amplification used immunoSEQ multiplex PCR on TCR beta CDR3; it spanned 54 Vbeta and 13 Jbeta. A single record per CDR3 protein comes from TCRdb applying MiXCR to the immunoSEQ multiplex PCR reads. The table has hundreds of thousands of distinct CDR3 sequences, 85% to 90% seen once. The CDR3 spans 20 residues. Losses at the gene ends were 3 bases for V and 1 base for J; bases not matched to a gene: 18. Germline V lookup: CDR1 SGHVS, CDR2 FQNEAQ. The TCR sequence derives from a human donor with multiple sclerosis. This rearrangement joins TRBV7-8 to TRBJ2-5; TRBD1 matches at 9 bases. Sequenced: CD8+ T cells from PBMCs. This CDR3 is CASSLFVPGQGVWVQETQYF. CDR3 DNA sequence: TGTGCCAGCAGCTTGTTCGTCCCGGGACAGGGTGTATGGGTCCAAGAGACCCAGTACTTC.